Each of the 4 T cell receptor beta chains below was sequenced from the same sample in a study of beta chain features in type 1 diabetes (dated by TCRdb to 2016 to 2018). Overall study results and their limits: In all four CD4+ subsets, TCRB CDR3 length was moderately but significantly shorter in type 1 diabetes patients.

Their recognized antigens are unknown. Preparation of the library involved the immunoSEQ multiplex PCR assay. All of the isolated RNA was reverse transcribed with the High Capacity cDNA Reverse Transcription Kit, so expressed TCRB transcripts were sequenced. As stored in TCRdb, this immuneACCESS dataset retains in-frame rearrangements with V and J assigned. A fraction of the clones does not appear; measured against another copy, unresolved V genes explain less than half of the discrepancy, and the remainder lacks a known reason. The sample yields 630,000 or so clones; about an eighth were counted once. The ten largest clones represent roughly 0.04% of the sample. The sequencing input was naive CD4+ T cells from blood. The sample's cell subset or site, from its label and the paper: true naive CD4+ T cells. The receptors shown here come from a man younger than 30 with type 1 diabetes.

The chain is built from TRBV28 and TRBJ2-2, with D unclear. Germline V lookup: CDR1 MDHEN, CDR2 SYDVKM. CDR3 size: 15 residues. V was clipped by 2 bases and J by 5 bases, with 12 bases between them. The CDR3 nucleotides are TGTGCCAGCAGTTTAGCGAAGGGTGGAACCGGGGAGCTGTTTTTT. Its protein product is CASSLAKGGTGELFF.

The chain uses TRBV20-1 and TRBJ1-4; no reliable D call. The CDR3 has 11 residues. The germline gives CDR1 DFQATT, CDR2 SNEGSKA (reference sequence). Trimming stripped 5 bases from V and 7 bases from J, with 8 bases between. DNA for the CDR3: TGCAGTGCTCGAATCGCTGAAAAACTGTTTTTT. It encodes CSARIAEKLFF.

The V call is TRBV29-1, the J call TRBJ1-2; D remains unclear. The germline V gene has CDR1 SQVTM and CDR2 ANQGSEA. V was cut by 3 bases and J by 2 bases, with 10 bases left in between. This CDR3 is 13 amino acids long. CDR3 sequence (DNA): TGCAGCGTTGATGGGGAACGGAACTATGGCTACACCTTC. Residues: CSVDGERNYGYTF.

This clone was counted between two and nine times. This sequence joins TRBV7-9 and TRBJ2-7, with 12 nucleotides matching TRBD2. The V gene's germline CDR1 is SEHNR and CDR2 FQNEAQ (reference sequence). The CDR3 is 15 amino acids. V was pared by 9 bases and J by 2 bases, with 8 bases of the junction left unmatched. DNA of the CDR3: TGTGCCAGGCTCGGACTAGCGGGGATCACCTACGAGCAGTACTTC. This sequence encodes CARLGLAGITYEQYF. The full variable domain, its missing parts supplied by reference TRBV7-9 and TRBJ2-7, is DTGVSQNPRHKITKRGQNVTFRCDPISEHNRLYWYRQTLGQGPEFLTYFQNEAQLEKSRLLSDRFSAERPKGSFSTLEIQRTEQGDSAMYLCARLGLAGITYEQYFGPGTRLTVT.